The 21 T cell receptor beta chains presented below share a single source sample, sequenced in a study of blood T cell repertoires in COVID-19. Produced via immunoSEQ multiplex PCR; TCRdb's table is partial and in-frame only. The sample consists of about 180,000 clones, 75% to 80% of them appearing once. The sequenced sample consisted of peripheral blood. These receptor sequences come from a woman between 65 and 79 years old with acute or convalescent COVID-19.

The chain has TRBV28 and TRBJ2-3; tentatively, D is TRBD2 (5 bases). CDR1 is MDHEN and CDR2 is SYDVKM in the germline V gene. The CDR3 is 16 residues long. Trimming stripped 6 bases from V and 0 bases from J, with 16 bases between. The CDR3: CASSASGSASTDTQYF. CDR3 DNA sequence: TGTGCCAGCAGCGCGTCGGGGTCGGCGAGCACAGATACGCAGTATTTT.

The chain combines TRBV5-1 with TRBJ2-7; TRBD2 agrees at 8 bases. This CDR3 comprises 15 residues. The germline CDR1 and CDR2 sequences are SGHRS and YFSETQ. After removal of 4 bases from V and 4 bases from J, the junction contained 10 bases not matched to a gene. Written as DNA, the CDR3 is TGCGCCAGCAGCCTCGGGATAGCGGGGCCGTACGAGCAGTACTTC. It translates to CASSLGIAGPYEQYF. The full variable domain, rest sourced from reference TRBV5-1 and TRBJ2-7, is KAGVTQTPRYLIKTRGQQVTLSCSPISGHRSVSWYQQTPGQGLQFLFEYFSETQRNKGNFPGRFSGRQFSNSRSEMNVSTLELGDSALYLCASSLGIAGPYEQYFGPGTRLTVT.

This clone has only one observation. The gene calls are TRBV4-1 and TRBJ1-5, with 8 bases aligning to TRBD1. Trimming at V came to 3 bases and at J to 3 bases, leaving 7 bases not matched to a gene. This CDR3 has 16 residues. Germline V CDR1 and CDR2: MGHRA, YSYEKL. The CDR3 here is CASSHLGQGANQPQHF. In DNA form, the CDR3 reads TGCGCCAGCAGCCACCTGGGGCAGGGGGCCAATCAGCCCCAGCATTTT.

The V call is TRBV28, the J call TRBJ2-3, with D unclear. The V and J ends lost 6 bases and 2 bases respectively, with 12 bases between them. The CDR3 covers 14 residues. The germline gives CDR1 MDHEN, CDR2 SYDVKM. The chain's CDR3 is CASSRRGFTDTQYF. The CDR3 region has the DNA TGTGCCAGCAGCCGACGAGGTTTCACAGATACGCAGTATTTT.

The genes are TRBV18 and TRBJ1-1, with 7 bases identical to TRBD1. This CDR3 contains 12 residues. The germline CDR1 and CDR2 sequences are KGHSH and LQKENI. V was pared by 6 bases and J by 7 bases, with 5 bases of the junction left unmatched. The CDR3, as DNA: TGTGCCAGCTCCCAAGGGACAGTTGAAGCTTTCTTT. This sequence encodes CASSQGTVEAFF.

The chain recombines TRBV9 with TRBJ2-2; the D gene is possibly TRBD2 (6 bases). Trimming left V 1 base short and J 3 bases short, with 13 bases between. The CDR3 spans 16 residues. Per the germline V gene, CDR1 is SGDLS and CDR2 is YYNGEE. The CDR3 coding sequence is TGTGCCAGCAGCGTATTGGGGGGAAGGGACACCGGGGAGCTGTTTTTT. As protein: CASSVLGGRDTGELFF. Full variable domain (rest looked up from reference TRBV9 and TRBJ2-2): DSGVTQTPKHLITATGQRVTLRCSPRSGDLSVYWYQQSLDQGLQFLIQYYNGEERAKGNILERFSAQQFPDLHSELNLSSLELGDSALYFCASSVLGGRDTGELFFGEGSRLTVL.

The chain recombines TRBV11-3 with TRBJ2-1, with TRBD1 matching over 7 bases. V was clipped by 9 bases and J by 5 bases; unmatched bases: 13. CDR1 is SGHNT, CDR2 YENEEA, per germline. The CDR3 contains 15 residues. CDR3 protein: CASDLATGTNNEQFF. The CDR3 DNA reads as TGTGCCAGTGATCTCGCGACAGGGACAAACAATGAGCAGTTCTTC. Looking up the rest from reference TRBV11-3 and TRBJ2-1 gives the full variable domain: EAGVVQSPRYKIIEKKQPVAFWCNPISGHNTLYWYLQNLGQGPELLIRYENEEAVDDSQLPKDRFSAERLKGVDSTLKIQPAELGDSAVYLCASDLATGTNNEQFFGPGTRLTVL.

The chain recombines TRBV2 with TRBJ1-6; D not resolved. Germline V gene data show CDR1 as SNHLY and CDR2 as FYNNEI. The CDR3 covers 13 residues. V dropped 7 bases and J dropped 6 bases, with 10 bases sitting between them. The CDR3 coding sequence is TGTGCCAGCACGAACTATCCTAATTCACCCCTCCACTTT. Protein sequence: CASTNYPNSPLHF.

This clone was seen a handful of times. The chain employs TRBV15 and TRBJ1-2, with TRBD1 matching over 11 bases. The V and J ends lost 5 bases and 2 bases, in that order; junction bases with no gene match: 7. The CDR3 runs 16 residues. CDR1 is LNHNV and CDR2 is YYDKDF in the germline V gene (reference sequence). In nucleotides, the CDR3 is TGTGCCACCAGCGAGAGGACAGGGGGCGACAACTATGGCTACACCTTC. Residues: CATSERTGGDNYGYTF.

The rearrangement uses TRBV24-1 and TRBJ1-1; D is possibly TRBD1 (5 bases). The length of the CDR3 is 13 residues. Germline V gene data show CDR1 as KGHDR and CDR2 as SFDVKD. V lost 5 bases to trimming and J lost 4 bases, with 10 bases between them. The CDR3 region has the DNA TGTGCCACCAGTGTTGGGGCTGGCACTGAAGCTTTCTTT. It translates to CATSVGAGTEAFF.

The sample holds a few counts of this clone. The chain is built from TRBV10-3 and TRBJ2-5; the match to TRBD1 covers 11 bases. The germline CDR1 and CDR2 sequences are ENHRY and SYGVKD. This CDR3 has 15 amino acids. The J segment lost 4 bases and the V segment lost 4 bases, leaving 5 bases of the junction unmatched. CDR3 residues: CAISAGQGGSETQYF. CDR3 DNA: TGTGCCATCAGTGCGGGACAGGGGGGGTCAGAGACCCAGTACTTC.

In DNA form, the CDR3 reads TGTGCCAGCAGCCAAGGTTCGGGAGCCAATTTTGAGCAGTTCTTC. Protein product: CASSQGSGANFEQFF. The chain links TRBV3-1 (or the pseudogene TRBV3-2) to TRBJ2-1, with D possibly being TRBD2 (6 bases). CDR3 size: 15 residues. Looked up from germline, CDR1 is LGHDT and CDR2 is YNNKEL (reference sequence). V was trimmed by 1 base and J by 9 bases, leaving 16 bases between them.

The chain employs TRBV2 and TRBJ1-5; 8 bases match TRBD1. Germline lookup yields CDR1 SNHLY and CDR2 FYNNEI. CDR3 length equals 14 residues. V was pared by 5 bases and J by 4 bases, with 4 bases of the junction left unmatched. CDR3 region: CASSYGQGNQPQHF. The DNA for the CDR3 is TGTGCCAGCAGTTACGGACAGGGAAATCAGCCCCAGCATTTT.

This chain connects TRBV10-2 to TRBJ2-5; the D gene is possibly TRBD2 (6 bases). Germline V gene lookup returns CDR1 WSHSY and CDR2 SAAADI. This CDR3 is 13 amino acids long. The ends were cut back, 4 bases at V and 5 bases at J, with 11 bases in the middle. The CDR3 protein is CASSAGSGETQYF. The DNA for the CDR3 is TGCGCCAGCAGTGCGGGGAGCGGGGAGACCCAGTACTTC.

This chain joins TRBV7-8 and TRBJ2-7; no reliable D call. CDR3 size: 14 residues. Trimming pared 2 bases from V and 3 bases from J, leaving 11 bases between. The germline V gene has CDR1 SGHVS and CDR2 FQNEAQ. The CDR3 reads CASSLTSNSYEQYF. Written as DNA, the CDR3 is TGTGCCAGCAGCTTAACCTCCAACAGCTACGAGCAGTACTTC. The full variable domain, its missing parts supplied by reference TRBV7-8 and TRBJ2-7, is GAGVSQSPRYKVAKRGQDVALRCDPISGHVSLFWYQQALGQGPEFLTYFQNEAQLDKSGLPSDRFFAERPEGSVSTLKIQRTQQEDSAVYLCASSLTSNSYEQYFGPGTRLTVT.

This rearrangement joins TRBV12-3 or TRBV12-4 to TRBJ2-2, with D perhaps TRBD2 (5 bases). Deletions cut 4 bases from V and 7 bases from J, with 7 bases between. The CDR3 spans 12 residues. Here the CDR3 reads CASSSTSGELFF. In DNA, the CDR3 is TGTGCCAGCAGTTCTACTAGCGGGGAGCTGTTTTTT.

The chain combines TRBV18 with TRBJ2-7; D may be TRBD2 (6 bases). Germline CDR1 KGHSH, CDR2 LQKENI. The CDR3 is 12 residues long. The V end lost 3 bases, the J end lost 6 bases, and 9 bases lay between the germline ends. CDR3 bases: TGTGCCAGCTCACCGGAGGGTCTCGAGCAGTACTTC. Its translation: CASSPEGLEQYF.

J is TRBJ2-1 and V is TRBV19; 12 bases align to TRBD2. The CDR3 length is 15 residues. Trimming took 6 bases from V and 4 from J; bases not matched to a gene: 4. Germline lookup yields CDR1 LNHDA and CDR2 SQIVND (reference sequence). CDR3 region: CASSLGLAGYNEQFF. The CDR3 coding sequence is TGTGCCAGTAGCCTCGGACTAGCGGGATACAATGAGCAGTTCTTC.

The chain uses TRBV29-1 and TRBJ2-1, with a tentative D call TRBD1 (5 bases). The CDR3 totals 14 residues. CDR1 and CDR2 from the germline V gene are SQVTM and ANQGSEA. Trimming cost V 4 bases and J 7 bases, with 17 bases left between them. CDR3 region: CSVVQKGRLNEQFF. CDR3 coding DNA: TGCAGCGTTGTCCAGAAGGGGCGGTTGAATGAGCAGTTCTTC.

The chain uses TRBV7-9 and TRBJ1-6; TRBD1 matches at 7 bases. Trimming removed 1 base from V and 6 bases from J; junction bases left unmatched: 6. The CDR3 is made up of 16 amino acids. Germline values: CDR1 SEHNR, CDR2 FQNEAQ (reference sequence). CDR3 protein: CASSLGTGQTNSPLHF. CDR3 nucleotides: TGTGCCAGCAGCTTAGGGACGGGACAGACTAATTCACCCCTCCACTTT. The whole variable domain, remainder taken from reference TRBV7-9 and TRBJ1-6, is DTGVSQNPRHKITKRGQNVTFRCDPISEHNRLYWYRQTLGQGPEFLTYFQNEAQLEKSRLLSDRFSAERPKGSFSTLEIQRTEQGDSAMYLCASSLGTGQTNSPLHFGNGTRLTVT.

The chain employs TRBV5-1 and TRBJ2-5, with 14 bases identical to TRBD2. The CDR3 sequence is 17 residues long. J lost 4 bases, V lost 5 bases, and 10 bases had no gene match. CDR1 and CDR2 (germline): SGHRS, YFSETQ. The CDR3 sequence: CASSFGLAGGVGETQYF. In DNA form, the CDR3 reads TGCGCCAGCAGTTTCGGACTAGCGGGAGGAGTTGGAGAGACCCAGTACTTC.